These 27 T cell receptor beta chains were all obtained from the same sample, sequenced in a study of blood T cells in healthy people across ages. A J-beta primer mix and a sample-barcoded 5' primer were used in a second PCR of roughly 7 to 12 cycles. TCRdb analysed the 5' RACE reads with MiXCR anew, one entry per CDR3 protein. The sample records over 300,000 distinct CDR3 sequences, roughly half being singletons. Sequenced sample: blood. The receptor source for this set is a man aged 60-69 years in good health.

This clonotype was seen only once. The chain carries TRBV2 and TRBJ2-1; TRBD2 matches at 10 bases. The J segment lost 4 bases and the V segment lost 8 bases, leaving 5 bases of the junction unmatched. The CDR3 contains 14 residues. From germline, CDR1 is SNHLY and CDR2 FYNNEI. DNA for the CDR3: TGTGCCAGCGAGACTAGCGGGTTTTACAATGAGCAGTTCTTC. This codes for CASETSGFYNEQFF.

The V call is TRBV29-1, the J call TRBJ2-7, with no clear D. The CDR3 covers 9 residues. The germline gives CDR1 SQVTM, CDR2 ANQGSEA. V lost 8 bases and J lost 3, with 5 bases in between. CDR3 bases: TGCAGCCCTAGCTACGAGCAGTACTTC. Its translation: CSPSYEQYF.

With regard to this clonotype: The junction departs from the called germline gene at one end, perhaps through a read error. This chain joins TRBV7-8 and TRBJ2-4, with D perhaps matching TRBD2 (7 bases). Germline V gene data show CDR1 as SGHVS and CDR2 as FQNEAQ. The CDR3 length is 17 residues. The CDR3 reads CADSNGGQTTLQETQYF. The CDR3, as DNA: TGTGCCGACTCCAACGGGGGGCAGACTACCCTCCAAGAGACCCAGTATTTC.

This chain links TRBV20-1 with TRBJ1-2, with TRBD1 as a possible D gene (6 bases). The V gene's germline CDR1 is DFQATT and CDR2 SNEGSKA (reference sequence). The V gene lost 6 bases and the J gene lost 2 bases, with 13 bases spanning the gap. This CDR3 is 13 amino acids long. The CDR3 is CSARQGPNYGYTF. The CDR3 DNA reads TGCAGTGCCCGGCAGGGGCCAAACTATGGCTACACCTTC.

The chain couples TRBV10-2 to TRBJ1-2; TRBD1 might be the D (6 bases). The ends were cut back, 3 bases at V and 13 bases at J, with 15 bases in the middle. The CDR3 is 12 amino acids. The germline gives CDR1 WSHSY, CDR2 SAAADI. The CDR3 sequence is CASSETQGPATF. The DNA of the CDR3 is TGCGCCAGCAGTGAAACCCAGGGGCCCGCCACCTTC.

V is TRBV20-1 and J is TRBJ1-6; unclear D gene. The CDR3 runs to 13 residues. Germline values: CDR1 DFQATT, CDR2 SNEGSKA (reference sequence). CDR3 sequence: CSCREGLNSPLHF. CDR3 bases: TGCAGCTGCCGGGAGGGATTAAATTCACCCCTCCACTTT.

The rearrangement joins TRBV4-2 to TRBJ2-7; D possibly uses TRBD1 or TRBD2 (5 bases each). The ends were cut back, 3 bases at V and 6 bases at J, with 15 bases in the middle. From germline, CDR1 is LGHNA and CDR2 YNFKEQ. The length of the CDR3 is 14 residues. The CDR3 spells CASSQPLERGEQYF. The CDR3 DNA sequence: TGTGCCAGCAGCCAGCCCTTAGAGAGGGGCGAGCAGTACTTC.

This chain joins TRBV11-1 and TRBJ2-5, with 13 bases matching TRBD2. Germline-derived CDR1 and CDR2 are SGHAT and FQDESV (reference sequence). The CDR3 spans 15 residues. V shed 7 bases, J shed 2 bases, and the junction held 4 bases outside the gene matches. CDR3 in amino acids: CASTMGLAGQETQYF. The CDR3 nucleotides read TGTGCCAGCACCATGGGACTAGCGGGACAAGAGACCCAGTACTTC.

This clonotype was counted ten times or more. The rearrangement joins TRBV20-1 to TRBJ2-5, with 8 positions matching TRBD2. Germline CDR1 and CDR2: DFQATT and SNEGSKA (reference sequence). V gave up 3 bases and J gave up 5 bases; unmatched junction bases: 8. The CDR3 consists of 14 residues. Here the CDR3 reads CSARDNSGTETQYF. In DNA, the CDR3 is TGCAGTGCTAGGGATAATAGCGGGACGGAGACCCAGTACTTC.

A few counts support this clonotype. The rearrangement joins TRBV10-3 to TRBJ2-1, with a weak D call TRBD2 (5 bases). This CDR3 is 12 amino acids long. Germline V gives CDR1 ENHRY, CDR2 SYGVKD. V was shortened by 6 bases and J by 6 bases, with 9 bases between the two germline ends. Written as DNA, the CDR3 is TGTGCCATCAGGAGGACTGGCAATGAGCAGTTCTTC. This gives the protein CAIRRTGNEQFF.

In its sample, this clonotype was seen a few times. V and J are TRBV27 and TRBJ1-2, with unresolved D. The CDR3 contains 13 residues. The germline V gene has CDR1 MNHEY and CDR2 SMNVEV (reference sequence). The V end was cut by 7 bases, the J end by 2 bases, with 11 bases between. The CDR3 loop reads CASKLGSNYGYTF. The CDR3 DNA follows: TGTGCCAGCAAATTGGGGTCCAACTATGGCTACACCTTC.

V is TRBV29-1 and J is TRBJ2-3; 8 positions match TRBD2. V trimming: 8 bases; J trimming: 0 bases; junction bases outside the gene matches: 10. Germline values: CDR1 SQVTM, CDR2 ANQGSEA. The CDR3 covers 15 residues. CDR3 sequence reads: CSLYAGGSSTDTQYF. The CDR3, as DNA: TGCAGCCTCTATGCGGGGGGCTCTAGCACAGATACGCAGTATTTT.

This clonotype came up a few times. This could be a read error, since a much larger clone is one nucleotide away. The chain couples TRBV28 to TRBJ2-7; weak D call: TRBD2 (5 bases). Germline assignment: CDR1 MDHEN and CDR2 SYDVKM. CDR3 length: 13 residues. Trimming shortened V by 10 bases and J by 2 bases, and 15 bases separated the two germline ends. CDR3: CATDGGGTYEQYF. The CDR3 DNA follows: TGTGCCACCGATGGCGGAGGCACCTACGAGCAGTACTTC.

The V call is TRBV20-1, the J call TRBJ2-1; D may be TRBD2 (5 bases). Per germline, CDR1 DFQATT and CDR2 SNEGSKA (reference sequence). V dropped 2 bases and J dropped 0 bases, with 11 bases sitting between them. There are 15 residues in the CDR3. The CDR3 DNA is TGCAGTGCTAGACGGGATCGCCTCTCCTACAATGAGCAGTTCTTC. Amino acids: CSARRDRLSYNEQFF.

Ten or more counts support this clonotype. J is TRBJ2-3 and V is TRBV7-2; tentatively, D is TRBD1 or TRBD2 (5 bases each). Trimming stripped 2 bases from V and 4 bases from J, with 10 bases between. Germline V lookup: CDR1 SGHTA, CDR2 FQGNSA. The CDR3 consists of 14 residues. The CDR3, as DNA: TGTGCCAGCAGCTTATCTGGGACCGCAGATACGCAGTATTTT. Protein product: CASSLSGTADTQYF.

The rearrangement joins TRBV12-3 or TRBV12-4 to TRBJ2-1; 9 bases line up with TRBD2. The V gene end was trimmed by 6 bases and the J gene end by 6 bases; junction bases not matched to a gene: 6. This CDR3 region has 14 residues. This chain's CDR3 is CASSQGTSRNEQFF. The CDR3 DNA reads TGTGCCAGCAGCCAAGGGACTAGCCGCAATGAGCAGTTCTTC.

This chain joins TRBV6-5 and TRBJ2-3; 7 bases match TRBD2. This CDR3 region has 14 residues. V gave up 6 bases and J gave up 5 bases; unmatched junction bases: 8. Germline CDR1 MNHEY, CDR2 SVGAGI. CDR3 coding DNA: TGTGCCAGCAGCGCACGTGAGCGGGGAGATACGCAGTATTTT. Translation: CASSARERGDTQYF.

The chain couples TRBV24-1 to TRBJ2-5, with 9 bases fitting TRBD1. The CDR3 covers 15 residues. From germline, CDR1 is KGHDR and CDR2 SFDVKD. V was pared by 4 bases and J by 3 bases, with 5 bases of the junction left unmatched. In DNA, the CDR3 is TGTGCCACCAGTGACGCCACAGGGGGCGAAGAGACCCAGTACTTC. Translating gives CATSDATGGEETQYF.

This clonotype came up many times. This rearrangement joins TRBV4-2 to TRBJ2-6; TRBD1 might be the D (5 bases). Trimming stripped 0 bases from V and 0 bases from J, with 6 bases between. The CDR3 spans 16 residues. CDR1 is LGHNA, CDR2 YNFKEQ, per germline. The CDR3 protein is CASSQERGSGANVLTF. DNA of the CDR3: TGTGCCAGCAGCCAAGAAAGGGGCTCTGGGGCCAACGTCCTGACTTTC.

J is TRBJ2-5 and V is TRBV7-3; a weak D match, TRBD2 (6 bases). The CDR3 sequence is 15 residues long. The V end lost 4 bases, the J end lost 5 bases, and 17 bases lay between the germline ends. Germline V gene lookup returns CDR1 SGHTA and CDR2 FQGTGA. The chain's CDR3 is CASSSKGGARETQYF. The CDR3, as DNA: TGTGCCAGCAGCTCAAAGGGCGGGGCTCGGGAGACCCAGTACTTC.

CDR3 sequence: CAISEGASYEQYF. CDR3 sequence (DNA): TGTGCCATCAGTGAGGGAGCGTCCTACGAGCAGTACTTC. The chain couples TRBV10-3 to TRBJ2-7; D gene uncertain. Per the germline V gene, CDR1 is ENHRY and CDR2 is SYGVKD. Trimming removed 2 bases at V and 1 base at J, with 6 bases between. The CDR3 sequence is 13 residues long.

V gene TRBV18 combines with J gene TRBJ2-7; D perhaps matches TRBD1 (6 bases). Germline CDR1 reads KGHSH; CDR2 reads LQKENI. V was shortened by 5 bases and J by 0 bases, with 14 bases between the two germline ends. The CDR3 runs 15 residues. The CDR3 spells CASSTGTGLSYEQYF. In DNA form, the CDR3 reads TGTGCCAGCTCAACGGGAACAGGGCTCTCCTACGAGCAGTACTTC.

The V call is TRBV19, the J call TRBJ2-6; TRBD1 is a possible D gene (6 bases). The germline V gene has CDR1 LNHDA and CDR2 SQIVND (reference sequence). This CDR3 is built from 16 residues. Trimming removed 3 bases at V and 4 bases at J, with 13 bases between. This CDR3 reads CASSITGTSGANVLTF. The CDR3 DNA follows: TGTGCCAGTAGTATTACAGGGACCTCCGGGGCCAACGTCCTGACTTTC.

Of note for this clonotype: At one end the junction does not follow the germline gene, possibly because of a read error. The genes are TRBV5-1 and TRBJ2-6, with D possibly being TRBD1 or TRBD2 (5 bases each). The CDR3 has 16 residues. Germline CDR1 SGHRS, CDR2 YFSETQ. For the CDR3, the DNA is TGCGCCAGCAGCCCGGGGACGGCATCTGAGGCCAACGTCCTGACTTTC. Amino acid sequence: CASSPGTASEANVLTF.

CDR3 sequence: CASSLGLAGTSYEQYF. For the CDR3, the DNA is TGTGCCAGCAGCTTGGGACTAGCGGGTACCTCCTACGAGCAGTACTTC. The rearrangement links TRBV5-6 to TRBJ2-7; 10 bases match TRBD2. This CDR3 is built from 16 residues. V lost 0 bases, J lost 0 bases, and 3 bases stayed unmatched. Germline loops: CDR1 SGHDT, CDR2 YYEEEE.

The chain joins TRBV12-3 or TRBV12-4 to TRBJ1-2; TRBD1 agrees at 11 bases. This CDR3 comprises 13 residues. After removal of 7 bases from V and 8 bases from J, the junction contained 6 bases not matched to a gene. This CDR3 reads CASNPGQGAGYTF. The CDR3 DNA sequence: TGTGCCAGCAACCCAGGACAGGGGGCGGGCTACACCTTC.

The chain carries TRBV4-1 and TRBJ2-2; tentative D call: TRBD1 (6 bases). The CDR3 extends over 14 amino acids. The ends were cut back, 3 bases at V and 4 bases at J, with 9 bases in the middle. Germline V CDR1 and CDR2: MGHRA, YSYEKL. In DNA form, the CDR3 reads TGCGCCAGCAGCCAGAGCAGGGGCACCGGGGAGCTGTTTTTT. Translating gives CASSQSRGTGELFF.